The present entry profiles one TCR beta chain with its context. TCRdb fed the 5' RACE reads into MiXCR, producing one record per CDR3 protein. Here the sample spans roughly 48,000 distinct CDR3 sequences, 12% being singletons. The time point: sample taken at primary tumor resection. Unsorted samples of tumor, nontumor lung or frozen PBMC had their whole RNA sequenced. These data belong to a study of spatial heterogeneity in lung cancer. Deletions cut 0 bases from V and 5 bases from J, with 6 bases between. The CDR3 contains 13 residues. Germline-derived CDR1 and CDR2 are SGHTS and YDEGEE. This receptor was obtained from a female donor with early-stage non-small cell lung cancer. The sample in question was PBMCs, obtained at surgery. This chain links TRBV5-8 with TRBJ1-5; D ambiguous. The chain's CDR3 is CASSLGLDQPQHF. The CDR3 DNA is TGTGCCAGCAGCTTGGGATTGGATCAGCCCCAGCATTTT. Using reference TRBV5-8 and TRBJ1-5 for the parts outside the CDR3, the full variable domain is EAGVTQSPTHLIKTRGQQATLRCSPISGHTSVYWYQQALGLGLQFLLWYDEGEERNRGNFPPRFSGRQFPNYSSELNVNALELEDSALYLCASSLGLDQPQHFGDGTRLSIL.